One T cell receptor beta chain is described in this entry. Clones were read by immunoSEQ multiplex PCR, and TCRdb kept only the in-frame ones, dropping some. The sample lists hundreds of thousands of clones, about 74% occurring once. The split of CD4+ cells yielded CD45RA+ naive and CD45RA-negative memory subsets. V was cut by 4 bases and J by 5 bases, with 13 bases left in between. Germline V lookup: CDR1 SGHRS, CDR2 YFSETQ. This CDR3 has 13 amino acids. The entry originates in a study of shared clonotypes between healthy human individuals. Sequencing was done on a sample of memory CD4+ T cells sorted from blood. Subset defined: CD45RA-negative fraction. The sequence derives from a woman between 25 and 40 years old in good health. The V and J genes are TRBV5-1 and TRBJ2-7; D is unclear. The CDR3 nucleotides read TGCGCCAGCAGCCCCCAGGTGGGTCACGAGCAGTACTTC. This encodes CASSPQVGHEQYF.